The rows below give T cell receptor beta chains drawn from one sample of a study of prognosis after radiotherapy for stage I lung cancer. One entry per CDR3 protein, called by TCRdb with MiXCR from the multiplex PCR reads. The repertoire holds 25,000 to 35,000 distinct CDR3 sequences, with approximately 51% as singletons. The sequencing here drew on PBMCs, taken before or after stereotactic body radiation therapy (not recorded which). The receptors stem from a donor aged 50 or older with non-small cell lung cancer. Both conserved end residues are part of each CDR3. The D gene is left open where the match is weak. Rows give clone size only sometimes, using once, few, many, or a class for an expanded clone.

TRBD2 TRBJ2-1 TRBV7-6 . TGTGCCAGCAGCTTAGCGGTCACTAGCGGGGGGGAGCAGTTCTTC CASSLAVTSGGEQFF
. TRBJ2-7 TRBV5-5 many TGTGCCAGCAGCTTGCGTCGAGAGCAGTACTTC CASSLRREQYF
. TRBJ2-1 TRBV3-1 many TGTGCCAGCAGCCAAGATCGGGAAGGAGAGGATGAGCAGTTCTTC CASSQDREGEDEQFF
TRBD2 TRBJ2-1 TRBV7-8 . TGTGCCAGCAGCAGCTCTAGCGGCTCCTACAATGAGCAGTTCTTC CASSSSSGSYNEQFF
. TRBJ2-2 TRBV19 once TGTGCCAGTATGGGGGACTTTAACACCTGGGAGCTGTTTTTT CASMGDFNTWELFF
. TRBJ2-1 TRBV6-5 . TGTGCCAGCAGTTACCCCTCCGACAAGCCGAATGAGCAGTTCTTC CASSYPSDKPNEQFF
. TRBJ1-1 TRBV11-2 medium-sized TGTGCCAGCAGCCCCCTCAGGCTGGGGCTTTGGAACACTGAAGCTTTCTTT CASSPLRLGLWNTEAFF
. TRBJ2-7 TRBV12-3/TRBV12-4 many TGTGCCAGCAGTTTGGGCAGCGCCGAGTACTTC CASSLGSAEYF
. TRBJ2-1 TRBV6-1 . TGTGCCAGCATCCCCCGAGATATGCTTCACAATGAGCAGTTCTTC CASIPRDMLHNEQFF
TRBD2 TRBJ2-2 TRBV7-9 many TGTGCCAGCAGCCCCCTGAGGACTAGCGAGTCTTACACCGGGGAGCTGTTTTTT CASSPLRTSESYTGELFF
. TRBJ2-7 TRBV7-9 many TGTGCCAGCAGCTTAGACTACGAGCAGTACTTC CASSLDYEQYF
. TRBJ2-7 TRBV27 . TGTGCCAGCATCACCTTTGGGGTGCGTCGCTCCTACGAGCAGTACTTC CASITFGVRRSYEQYF
. TRBJ2-5 TRBV6-2/TRBV6-3 . TGTGCCAGCAGCTGGGGACGGCGCCAAGAGACCCAGTACTTC CASSWGRRQETQYF
. TRBJ2-2 TRBV20-1 . TGCAGTGCCACAGGGAATTCGAACACCGGGGAGCTGTTTTTT CSATGNSNTGELFF
. TRBJ1-3 TRBV6-2/TRBV6-3 . TGTGCCAGCAGTTATGTCCTTAGCGTTGATGGAAACACCATATATTTT CASSYVLSVDGNTIYF
. TRBJ2-5 TRBV28 many TGTGCCAGCACCGATCGGCCTCGGACCCAGTACTTC CASTDRPRTQYF
TRBD1 TRBJ1-6 TRBV12-3/TRBV12-4 medium-sized TGTGCCAGCAGAGGCCGGGACAGGGGGCGTACCTATAATTCACCCCTCCACTTT CASRGRDRGRTYNSPLHF
TRBD2 TRBJ2-3 TRBV6-1 once TGTGCCAGCAGTGAGGGAGGGTCTCGCACAGATACGCAGTATTTT CASSEGGSRTDTQYF
. TRBJ2-1 TRBV24-1 many TGTGCCACCAGTGATTTGCCGACTAGTAAACGTGAGCAGTTCTTC CATSDLPTSKREQFF
. TRBJ1-1 TRBV18 many TGTGCCAGCTCACCGGGAATAGGGAACACTGAAGCTTTCTTT CASSPGIGNTEAFF
. TRBJ2-1 TRBV4-1 . TGCACCAGCAGCCAAGATACCGTTTATGAGCAGTTCTTC CTSSQDTVYEQFF
. TRBJ2-1 TRBV6-4 . TGTGCCAGCAAGGTGGGATGGCCTCCTGTGAATGAGCAGTTCTTC CASKVGWPPVNEQFF
. TRBJ2-2 TRBV4-1 . TGCGCCAGCAGCCAACAGGCCACCGGGGAGCTGTTTTTT CASSQQATGELFF
. TRBJ2-3 TRBV12-3/TRBV12-4 . TGTGCCAGCGGGCAGGGAGGTATCAGCACAGATACGCAGTATTTT CASGQGGISTDTQYF
. TRBJ1-2 TRBV7-2 medium-sized TGTGCCAGCAGCTTAGCGGGGGGGGCCTATGGCTACACCTTC CASSLAGGAYGYTF
. TRBJ2-5 TRBV3-2 few TGTGCCAGCAGCCGGGACTCACAGGGGGCATCTTTGTTGGAGACCCAGTACTTC CASSRDSQGASLLETQYF
TRBD1 TRBJ2-7 TRBV7-2 . TGTGCCAGCAGCTCACACAGGGGCTACGAGCAGTACTTC CASSSHRGYEQYF
. TRBJ2-2 TRBV11-3 . TGTGCCAGCAGCTTAAACTCCGCCGGGGAGCTGTTTTTT CASSLNSAGELFF
. TRBJ1-2 TRBV6-2/TRBV6-3 . TGTGTCAGCAGTTCCAGGGTTAACTATGGATACACCTTC CVSSSRVNYGYTF
. TRBJ2-2 TRBV7-2 . TGTGCCAGCAGCTTTACGTCGAACACCGGGGAGCTGTTTTTT CASSFTSNTGELFF
. TRBJ2-2 TRBV14 . TGTGTCAGCAGCCTCCACAGTGTTTCTCACCAGACCGGGGAGCTGTTTTTT CVSSLHSVSHQTGELFF
. TRBJ2-7 TRBV7-9 . TGTGCCAGCAGCTATGATTTCAGGTCCTACGAGCAGTACTTC CASSYDFRSYEQYF
TRBD1 TRBJ2-1 TRBV9 many TGTGCCAGCAGCGTATCCCGAGGACAGGGGTACAATGAGCAGTTCTTC CASSVSRGQGYNEQFF
TRBD1 TRBJ2-2 TRBV6-2/TRBV6-3 . TGTGCCAGCAGGCCGGGACAGGGAGGTATCGGGGAGCTGTTTTTT CASRPGQGGIGELFF
. TRBJ2-7 TRBV11-2 medium-sized TGTGCCAGCAGCTTACCGACTAGTCGCTTTGCGGACGAGCAGTACTTC CASSLPTSRFADEQYF
TRBD2 TRBJ2-4 TRBV20-1 many TGCAGTGCTGAGCTATCGGGACCCGGGGGAGGGGACATTCAGTACTTC CSAELSGPGGGDIQYF
. TRBJ2-1 TRBV2 many TGTGCCTCCGGCGCTTACAATGAGCAGTTCTTC CASGAYNEQFF
. TRBJ2-1 TRBV2 many TGTGCCAGCAACTACAGGACCTACAATGAGCAGTTCTTC CASNYRTYNEQFF
. TRBJ2-6 TRBV7-3 . TGTGCCAGCATCCGGGGCCCAGGGTGCGTTGGGGCCAACGTCCTGACTTTC CASIRGPGCVGANVLTF
TRBD1 TRBJ2-7 TRBV27 . TGTGCCAGCACCCTTAGGAGTCCAGGACAGGTTTACGAGCAGTACTTC CASTLRSPGQVYEQYF
. TRBJ1-1 TRBV5-1 . TGCGCCAGCATCTTGGATCGGTTGGATGAAGCTTTCTTT CASILDRLDEAFF
TRBD2 TRBJ2-1 TRBV11-2 many TGTGCCAGCAGCTTAGACCCAAACCCCCCCGGGACTAGCGGAGGGGGATACAATGAGCAGTTCTTC CASSLDPNPPGTSGGGYNEQFF
. TRBJ2-1 TRBV4-2 many TGTGCCAGCAGCCAAGATCCTAGCAACTACAATGAGCAGTTCTTC CASSQDPSNYNEQFF
. TRBJ2-7 TRBV18 . TGTGCCAGCCCACCGAGCTCGGTTTGGCAGTACTTC CASPPSSVWQYF
. TRBJ1-1 TRBV3-1 many TGTGCCAGCGGGGACCGGGGTGAAGCTTTCTTT CASGDRGEAFF
TRBD1 TRBJ2-5 TRBV5-1 many TGCGCCAGCAGCTTGACCGGGACAGGCCCACAAGAGACCCAGTACTTC CASSLTGTGPQETQYF